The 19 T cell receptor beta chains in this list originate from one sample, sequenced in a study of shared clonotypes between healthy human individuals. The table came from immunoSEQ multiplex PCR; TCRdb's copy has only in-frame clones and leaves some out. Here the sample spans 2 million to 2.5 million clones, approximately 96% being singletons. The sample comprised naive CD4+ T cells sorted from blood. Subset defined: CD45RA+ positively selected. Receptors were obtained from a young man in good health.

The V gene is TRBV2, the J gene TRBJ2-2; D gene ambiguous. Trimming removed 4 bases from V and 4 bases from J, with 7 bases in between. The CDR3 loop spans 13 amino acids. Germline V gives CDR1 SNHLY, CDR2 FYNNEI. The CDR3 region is CASSARATGELFF. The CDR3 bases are TGTGCCAGCAGTGCGCGAGCCACCGGGGAGCTGTTTTTT.

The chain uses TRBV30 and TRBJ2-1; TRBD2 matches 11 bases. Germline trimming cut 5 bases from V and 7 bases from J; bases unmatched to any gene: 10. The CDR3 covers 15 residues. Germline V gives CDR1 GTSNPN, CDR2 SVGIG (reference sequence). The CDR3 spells CAWGSGLAGGNEQFF. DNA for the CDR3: TGTGCCTGGGGCTCGGGGCTAGCGGGAGGAAATGAGCAGTTCTTC.

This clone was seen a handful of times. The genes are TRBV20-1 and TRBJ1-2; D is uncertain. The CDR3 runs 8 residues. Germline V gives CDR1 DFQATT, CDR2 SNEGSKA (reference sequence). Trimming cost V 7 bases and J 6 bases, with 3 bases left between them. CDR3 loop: CSVDGYTF. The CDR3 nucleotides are TGCAGTGTTGATGGCTACACCTTC.

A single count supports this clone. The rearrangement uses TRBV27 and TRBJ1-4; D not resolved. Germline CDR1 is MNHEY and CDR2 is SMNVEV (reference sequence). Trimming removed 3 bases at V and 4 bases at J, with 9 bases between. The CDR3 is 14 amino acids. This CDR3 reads CASSFGRSNEKLFF. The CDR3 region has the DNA TGTGCCAGCAGTTTTGGCAGAAGTAATGAAAAACTGTTTTTT.

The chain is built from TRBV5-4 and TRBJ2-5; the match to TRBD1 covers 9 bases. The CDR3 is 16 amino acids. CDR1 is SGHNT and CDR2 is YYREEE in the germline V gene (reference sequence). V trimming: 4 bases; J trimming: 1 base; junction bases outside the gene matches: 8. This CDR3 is CASSMLDRGRQETQYF. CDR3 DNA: TGTGCCAGCAGCATGCTGGACAGGGGCCGCCAAGAGACCCAGTACTTC.

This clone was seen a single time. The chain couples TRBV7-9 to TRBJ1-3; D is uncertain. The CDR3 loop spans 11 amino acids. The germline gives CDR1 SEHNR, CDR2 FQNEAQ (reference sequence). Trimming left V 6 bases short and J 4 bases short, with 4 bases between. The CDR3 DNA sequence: TGTGCCAGCAGTGAGGGAAACACCATATATTTT. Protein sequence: CASSEGNTIYF.

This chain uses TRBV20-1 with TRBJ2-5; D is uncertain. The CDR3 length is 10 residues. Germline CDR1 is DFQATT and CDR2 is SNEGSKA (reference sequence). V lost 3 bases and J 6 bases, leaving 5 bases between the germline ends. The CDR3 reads CSASPQTQYF. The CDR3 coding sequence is TGCAGTGCTAGTCCCCAGACCCAGTACTTC.

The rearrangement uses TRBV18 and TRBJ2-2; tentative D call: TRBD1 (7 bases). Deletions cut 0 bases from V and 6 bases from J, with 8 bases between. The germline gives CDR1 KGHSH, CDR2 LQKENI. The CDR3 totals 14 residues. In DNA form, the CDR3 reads TGTGCCAGCTCACCACCCAGGGGGGCCGGGGAGCTGTTTTTT. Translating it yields CASSPPRGAGELFF. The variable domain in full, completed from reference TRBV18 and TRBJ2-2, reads NAGVMQNPRHLVRRRGQEARLRCSPMKGHSHVYWYRQLPEEGLKFMVYLQKENIIDESGMPKERFSAEFPKEGPSILRIQQVVRGDSAAYFCASSPPRGAGELFFGEGSRLTVL.

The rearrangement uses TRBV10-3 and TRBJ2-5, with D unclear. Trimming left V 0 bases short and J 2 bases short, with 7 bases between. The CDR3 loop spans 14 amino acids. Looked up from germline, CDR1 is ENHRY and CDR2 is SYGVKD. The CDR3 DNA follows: TGTGCCATCAGTGAGTCTGGAAAGCAAGAGACCCAGTACTTC. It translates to CAISESGKQETQYF.

CDR3: CSGGTAGEKLFF. The CDR3 bases are TGCAGCGGCGGGACAGCGGGGGAAAAACTGTTTTTT. The V and J genes are TRBV29-1 and TRBJ1-4; 7 nucleotides agree with TRBD1. The CDR3 has 12 amino acids. CDR1 is SQVTM and CDR2 is ANQGSEA in the germline V gene. V lost 7 bases and J lost 8; bases outside the gene matches: 7.

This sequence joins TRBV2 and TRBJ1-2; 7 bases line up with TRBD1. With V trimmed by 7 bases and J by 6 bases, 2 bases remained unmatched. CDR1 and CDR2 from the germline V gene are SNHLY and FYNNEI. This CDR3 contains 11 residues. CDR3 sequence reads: CASIGGDGYTF. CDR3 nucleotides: TGTGCCAGCATAGGGGGCGATGGCTACACCTTC.

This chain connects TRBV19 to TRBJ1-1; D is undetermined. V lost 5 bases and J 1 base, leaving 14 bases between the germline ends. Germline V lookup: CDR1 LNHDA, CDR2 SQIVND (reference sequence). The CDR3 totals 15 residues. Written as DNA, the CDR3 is TGTGCCAGTAGTCCAATGGACGGCCAGAACACTGAAGCTTTCTTT. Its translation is CASSPMDGQNTEAFF.

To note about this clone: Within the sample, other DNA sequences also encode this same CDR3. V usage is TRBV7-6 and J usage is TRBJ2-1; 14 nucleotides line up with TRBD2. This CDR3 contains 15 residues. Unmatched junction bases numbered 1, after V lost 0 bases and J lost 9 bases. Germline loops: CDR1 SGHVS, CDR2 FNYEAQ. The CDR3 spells CASSLAGTSGGEQFF. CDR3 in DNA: TGTGCCAGCAGCTTAGCTGGGACTAGCGGGGGTGAGCAGTTCTTC.

The CDR3 DNA reads as TGTGCCAGCAGCGTAGACGGGGGAGCAGGGACAGATACGCAGTATTTT. Amino acid sequence: CASSVDGGAGTDTQYF. The V and J genes are TRBV9 and TRBJ2-3; tentatively, D is TRBD2 (6 bases). This CDR3 is 16 amino acids long. The V gene's germline CDR1 is SGDLS and CDR2 YYNGEE. Trimming shortened V by 0 bases and J by 3 bases, and 14 bases separated the two germline ends. Together with reference TRBV9 and TRBJ2-3, the CDR3 gives the full variable domain: DSGVTQTPKHLITATGQRVTLRCSPRSGDLSVYWYQQSLDQGLQFLIQYYNGEERAKGNILERFSAQQFPDLHSELNLSSLELGDSALYFCASSVDGGAGTDTQYFGPGTRLTVL.

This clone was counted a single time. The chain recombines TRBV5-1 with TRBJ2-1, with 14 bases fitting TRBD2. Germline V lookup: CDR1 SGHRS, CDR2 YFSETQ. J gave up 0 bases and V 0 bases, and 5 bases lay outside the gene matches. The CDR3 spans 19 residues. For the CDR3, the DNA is TGCGCCAGCAGCTTGGGACTAGCGGGAGGGCCGGGCTCCTACAATGAGCAGTTCTTC. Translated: CASSLGLAGGPGSYNEQFF.

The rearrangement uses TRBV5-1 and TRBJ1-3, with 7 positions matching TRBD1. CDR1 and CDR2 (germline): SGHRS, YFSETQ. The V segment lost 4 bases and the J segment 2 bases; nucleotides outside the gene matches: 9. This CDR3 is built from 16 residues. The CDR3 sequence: CASSPNQGVTGNTIYF. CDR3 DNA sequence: TGCGCCAGCAGCCCCAACCAGGGGGTGACTGGAAACACCATATATTTT. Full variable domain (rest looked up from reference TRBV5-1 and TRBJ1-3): KAGVTQTPRYLIKTRGQQVTLSCSPISGHRSVSWYQQTPGQGLQFLFEYFSETQRNKGNFPGRFSGRQFSNSRSEMNVSTLELGDSALYLCASSPNQGVTGNTIYFGEGSWLTVV.

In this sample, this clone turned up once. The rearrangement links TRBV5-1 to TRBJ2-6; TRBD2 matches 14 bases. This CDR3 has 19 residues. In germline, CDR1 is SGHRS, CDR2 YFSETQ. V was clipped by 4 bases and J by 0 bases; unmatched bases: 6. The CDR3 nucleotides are TGCGCCAGCAGCCCGGGACTAGCGGGGGTTAGCTCTGGGGCCAACGTCCTGACTTTC. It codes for CASSPGLAGVSSGANVLTF. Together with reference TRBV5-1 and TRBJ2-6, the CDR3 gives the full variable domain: KAGVTQTPRYLIKTRGQQVTLSCSPISGHRSVSWYQQTPGQGLQFLFEYFSETQRNKGNFPGRFSGRQFSNSRSEMNVSTLELGDSALYLCASSPGLAGVSSGANVLTFGAGSRLTVL.

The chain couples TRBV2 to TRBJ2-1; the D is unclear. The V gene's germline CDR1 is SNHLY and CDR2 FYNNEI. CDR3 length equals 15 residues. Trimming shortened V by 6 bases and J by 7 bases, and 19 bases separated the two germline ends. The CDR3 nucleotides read TGTGCCAGCAGGCCCGGCTGGACGGCTCAAAATGAGCAGTTCTTC. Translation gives CASRPGWTAQNEQFF.

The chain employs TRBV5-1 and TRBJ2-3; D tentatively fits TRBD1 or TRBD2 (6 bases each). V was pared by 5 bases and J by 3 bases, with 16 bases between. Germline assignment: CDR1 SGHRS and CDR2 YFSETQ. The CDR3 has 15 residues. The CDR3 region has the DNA TGCGCCAGCAGGAGAGGGGGGAAGGAAACAGATACGCAGTATTTT. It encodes CASRRGGKETDTQYF.